This TCR beta chain was identified during a study of T cell changes during pregnancy in multiple sclerosis. CDR1 is DFQATT and CDR2 is SNEGSKA in the germline V gene (reference sequence). The CDR3 is 11 amino acids. The protocol was immunoSEQ multiplex PCR, while the TCRdb copy is restricted to in-frame clones and leaves out a portion. The sample lists about 110,000 clones; roughly 92% were seen once. This sequence originates from a female donor with multiple sclerosis, enrolled in a pregnancy study. Sample: peripheral blood, taken in the third trimester of pregnancy. This sequence joins TRBV20-1 and TRBJ2-3; 7 bases fit TRBD2. CDR3 residues: CLAESTDTQYF. The CDR3 DNA reads as TGCCTAGCGGAGAGCACAGATACGCAGTATTTT.